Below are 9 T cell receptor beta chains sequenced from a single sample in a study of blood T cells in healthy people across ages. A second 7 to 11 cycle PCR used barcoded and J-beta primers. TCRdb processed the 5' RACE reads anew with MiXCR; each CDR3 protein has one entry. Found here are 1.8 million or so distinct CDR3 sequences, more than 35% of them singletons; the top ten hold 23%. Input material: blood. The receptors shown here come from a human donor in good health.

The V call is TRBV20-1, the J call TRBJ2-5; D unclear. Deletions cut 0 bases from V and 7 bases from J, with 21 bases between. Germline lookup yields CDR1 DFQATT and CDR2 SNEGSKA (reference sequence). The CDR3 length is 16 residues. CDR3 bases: TGCAGTGCTAGAGATTTGGCGGCCCCGGCTTGGGGGACCCAGTACTTC. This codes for CSARDLAAPAWGTQYF.

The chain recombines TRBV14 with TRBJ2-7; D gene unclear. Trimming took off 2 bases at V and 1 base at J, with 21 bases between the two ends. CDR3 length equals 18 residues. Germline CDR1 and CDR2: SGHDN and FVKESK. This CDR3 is CASSQSQRPPEGSYEQYF. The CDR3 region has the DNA TGTGCCAGCAGCCAATCCCAACGACCGCCTGAAGGGTCCTACGAGCAGTACTTC.

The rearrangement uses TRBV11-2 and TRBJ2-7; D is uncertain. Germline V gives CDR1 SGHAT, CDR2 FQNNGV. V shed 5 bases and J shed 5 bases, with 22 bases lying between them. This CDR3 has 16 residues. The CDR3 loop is CASSPYFPRRNNEQYF. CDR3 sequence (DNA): TGTGCCAGCAGCCCTTATTTCCCCCGCAGGAATAACGAGCAGTACTTC.

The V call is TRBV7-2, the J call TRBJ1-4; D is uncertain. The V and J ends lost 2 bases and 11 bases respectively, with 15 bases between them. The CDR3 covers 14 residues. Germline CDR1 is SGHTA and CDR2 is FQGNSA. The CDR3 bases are TGTGCCAGCAGCTTATATTCCCCCTCGGGGAAACTGTTTTTT. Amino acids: CASSLYSPSGKLFF.

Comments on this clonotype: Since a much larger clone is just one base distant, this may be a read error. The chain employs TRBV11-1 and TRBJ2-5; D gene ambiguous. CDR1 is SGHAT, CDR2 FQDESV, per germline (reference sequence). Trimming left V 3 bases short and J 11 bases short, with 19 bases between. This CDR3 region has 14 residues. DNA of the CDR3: TGTGCCAGCAGCTTGTCTGGCAACCGCAATGAGCAGTACTTC. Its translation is CASSLSGNRNEQYF.

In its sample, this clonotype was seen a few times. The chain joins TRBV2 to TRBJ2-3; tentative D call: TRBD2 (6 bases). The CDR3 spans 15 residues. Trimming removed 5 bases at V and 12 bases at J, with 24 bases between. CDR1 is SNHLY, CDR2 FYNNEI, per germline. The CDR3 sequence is CASSWGAGVTIPQYF. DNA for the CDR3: TGTGCCAGCAGTTGGGGAGCGGGTGTCACGATTCCACAGTATTTT.

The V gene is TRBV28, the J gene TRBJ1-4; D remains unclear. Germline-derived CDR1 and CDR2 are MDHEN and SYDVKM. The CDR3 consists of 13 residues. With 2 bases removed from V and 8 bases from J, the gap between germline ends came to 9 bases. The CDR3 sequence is CASSLGIGEKLFF. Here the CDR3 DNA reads TGTGCCAGCAGTTTAGGGATAGGGGAAAAACTGTTTTTT.

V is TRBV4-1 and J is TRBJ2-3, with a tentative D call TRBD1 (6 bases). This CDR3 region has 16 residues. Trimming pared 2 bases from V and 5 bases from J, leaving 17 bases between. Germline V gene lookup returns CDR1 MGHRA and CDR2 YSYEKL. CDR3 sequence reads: CASSQRGYGVGDTQYF. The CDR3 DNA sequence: TGCGCCAGCAGCCAAAGGGGGTACGGTGTTGGAGATACGCAGTATTTT.

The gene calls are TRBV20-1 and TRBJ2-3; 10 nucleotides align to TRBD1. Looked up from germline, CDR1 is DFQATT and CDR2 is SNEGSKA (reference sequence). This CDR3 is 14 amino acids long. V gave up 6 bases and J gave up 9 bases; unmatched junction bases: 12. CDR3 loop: CSAKVDRGLVTQYF. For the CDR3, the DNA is TGCAGTGCCAAAGTCGACAGGGGGCTAGTCACGCAGTATTTT.